This record concerns one T cell receptor (beta chain) sequence. The sample is drawn from a study of blood T cell dynamics during melanoma immunotherapy. The repertoire was sequenced with immunoSEQ multiplex PCR; TCRdb's copy has only in-frame clones and lacks some. The repertoire holds 15,000 to 20,000 clones, with approximately 80% as singletons. Time point: pre-treatment baseline. At 12 weeks after first infusion, RECIST 1.1 defined response for most patients. This CDR3 has 16 residues. Germline-derived CDR1 and CDR2 are SGHTA and FQGNSA. V was trimmed by 5 bases and J by 2 bases, leaving 16 bases between them.

The sequence came from a human donor with melanoma. The specimen was blood, collected from a patient treated with checkpoint blockade. J is TRBJ1-5 and V is TRBV7-2; D unresolved. As DNA, the CDR3 is TGTGCCAGCAGCCTCACAAGAGTTTTAGGCAATCAGCCCCAGCATTTT. It translates to CASSLTRVLGNQPQHF.